The following is a T cell receptor (beta chain) sequence with its context. The same CDR3 is also encoded by other DNA sequences in this sample. Per the germline V gene, CDR1 is MDHEN and CDR2 is SYDVKM. Trimming cost V 4 bases and J 5 bases, with 11 bases left between them. The CDR3 consists of 13 residues. Every one of the donors was a Caucasian adult that lived in Nashville, Tennessee. This record comes from a study of shared clonotypes between healthy human individuals. The assay was run at deep level. The method was immunoSEQ multiplex PCR; TCRdb's version includes in-frame clones alone and lacks a portion of them. The sample includes fewer than 600,000 clones, around three quarters of them seen just once.

The receptor comes from a woman in her thirties or forties in good health. Some clones in this sample may be carry-over from other donors' samples. Source material: PBMCs. The genes are TRBV28 and TRBJ1-2; weak D call: TRBD1 (5 bases). The CDR3 DNA reads as TGTGCCAGCAGTTGGATAACAGGTTATGGCTACACCTTC. Translating it yields CASSWITGYGYTF.